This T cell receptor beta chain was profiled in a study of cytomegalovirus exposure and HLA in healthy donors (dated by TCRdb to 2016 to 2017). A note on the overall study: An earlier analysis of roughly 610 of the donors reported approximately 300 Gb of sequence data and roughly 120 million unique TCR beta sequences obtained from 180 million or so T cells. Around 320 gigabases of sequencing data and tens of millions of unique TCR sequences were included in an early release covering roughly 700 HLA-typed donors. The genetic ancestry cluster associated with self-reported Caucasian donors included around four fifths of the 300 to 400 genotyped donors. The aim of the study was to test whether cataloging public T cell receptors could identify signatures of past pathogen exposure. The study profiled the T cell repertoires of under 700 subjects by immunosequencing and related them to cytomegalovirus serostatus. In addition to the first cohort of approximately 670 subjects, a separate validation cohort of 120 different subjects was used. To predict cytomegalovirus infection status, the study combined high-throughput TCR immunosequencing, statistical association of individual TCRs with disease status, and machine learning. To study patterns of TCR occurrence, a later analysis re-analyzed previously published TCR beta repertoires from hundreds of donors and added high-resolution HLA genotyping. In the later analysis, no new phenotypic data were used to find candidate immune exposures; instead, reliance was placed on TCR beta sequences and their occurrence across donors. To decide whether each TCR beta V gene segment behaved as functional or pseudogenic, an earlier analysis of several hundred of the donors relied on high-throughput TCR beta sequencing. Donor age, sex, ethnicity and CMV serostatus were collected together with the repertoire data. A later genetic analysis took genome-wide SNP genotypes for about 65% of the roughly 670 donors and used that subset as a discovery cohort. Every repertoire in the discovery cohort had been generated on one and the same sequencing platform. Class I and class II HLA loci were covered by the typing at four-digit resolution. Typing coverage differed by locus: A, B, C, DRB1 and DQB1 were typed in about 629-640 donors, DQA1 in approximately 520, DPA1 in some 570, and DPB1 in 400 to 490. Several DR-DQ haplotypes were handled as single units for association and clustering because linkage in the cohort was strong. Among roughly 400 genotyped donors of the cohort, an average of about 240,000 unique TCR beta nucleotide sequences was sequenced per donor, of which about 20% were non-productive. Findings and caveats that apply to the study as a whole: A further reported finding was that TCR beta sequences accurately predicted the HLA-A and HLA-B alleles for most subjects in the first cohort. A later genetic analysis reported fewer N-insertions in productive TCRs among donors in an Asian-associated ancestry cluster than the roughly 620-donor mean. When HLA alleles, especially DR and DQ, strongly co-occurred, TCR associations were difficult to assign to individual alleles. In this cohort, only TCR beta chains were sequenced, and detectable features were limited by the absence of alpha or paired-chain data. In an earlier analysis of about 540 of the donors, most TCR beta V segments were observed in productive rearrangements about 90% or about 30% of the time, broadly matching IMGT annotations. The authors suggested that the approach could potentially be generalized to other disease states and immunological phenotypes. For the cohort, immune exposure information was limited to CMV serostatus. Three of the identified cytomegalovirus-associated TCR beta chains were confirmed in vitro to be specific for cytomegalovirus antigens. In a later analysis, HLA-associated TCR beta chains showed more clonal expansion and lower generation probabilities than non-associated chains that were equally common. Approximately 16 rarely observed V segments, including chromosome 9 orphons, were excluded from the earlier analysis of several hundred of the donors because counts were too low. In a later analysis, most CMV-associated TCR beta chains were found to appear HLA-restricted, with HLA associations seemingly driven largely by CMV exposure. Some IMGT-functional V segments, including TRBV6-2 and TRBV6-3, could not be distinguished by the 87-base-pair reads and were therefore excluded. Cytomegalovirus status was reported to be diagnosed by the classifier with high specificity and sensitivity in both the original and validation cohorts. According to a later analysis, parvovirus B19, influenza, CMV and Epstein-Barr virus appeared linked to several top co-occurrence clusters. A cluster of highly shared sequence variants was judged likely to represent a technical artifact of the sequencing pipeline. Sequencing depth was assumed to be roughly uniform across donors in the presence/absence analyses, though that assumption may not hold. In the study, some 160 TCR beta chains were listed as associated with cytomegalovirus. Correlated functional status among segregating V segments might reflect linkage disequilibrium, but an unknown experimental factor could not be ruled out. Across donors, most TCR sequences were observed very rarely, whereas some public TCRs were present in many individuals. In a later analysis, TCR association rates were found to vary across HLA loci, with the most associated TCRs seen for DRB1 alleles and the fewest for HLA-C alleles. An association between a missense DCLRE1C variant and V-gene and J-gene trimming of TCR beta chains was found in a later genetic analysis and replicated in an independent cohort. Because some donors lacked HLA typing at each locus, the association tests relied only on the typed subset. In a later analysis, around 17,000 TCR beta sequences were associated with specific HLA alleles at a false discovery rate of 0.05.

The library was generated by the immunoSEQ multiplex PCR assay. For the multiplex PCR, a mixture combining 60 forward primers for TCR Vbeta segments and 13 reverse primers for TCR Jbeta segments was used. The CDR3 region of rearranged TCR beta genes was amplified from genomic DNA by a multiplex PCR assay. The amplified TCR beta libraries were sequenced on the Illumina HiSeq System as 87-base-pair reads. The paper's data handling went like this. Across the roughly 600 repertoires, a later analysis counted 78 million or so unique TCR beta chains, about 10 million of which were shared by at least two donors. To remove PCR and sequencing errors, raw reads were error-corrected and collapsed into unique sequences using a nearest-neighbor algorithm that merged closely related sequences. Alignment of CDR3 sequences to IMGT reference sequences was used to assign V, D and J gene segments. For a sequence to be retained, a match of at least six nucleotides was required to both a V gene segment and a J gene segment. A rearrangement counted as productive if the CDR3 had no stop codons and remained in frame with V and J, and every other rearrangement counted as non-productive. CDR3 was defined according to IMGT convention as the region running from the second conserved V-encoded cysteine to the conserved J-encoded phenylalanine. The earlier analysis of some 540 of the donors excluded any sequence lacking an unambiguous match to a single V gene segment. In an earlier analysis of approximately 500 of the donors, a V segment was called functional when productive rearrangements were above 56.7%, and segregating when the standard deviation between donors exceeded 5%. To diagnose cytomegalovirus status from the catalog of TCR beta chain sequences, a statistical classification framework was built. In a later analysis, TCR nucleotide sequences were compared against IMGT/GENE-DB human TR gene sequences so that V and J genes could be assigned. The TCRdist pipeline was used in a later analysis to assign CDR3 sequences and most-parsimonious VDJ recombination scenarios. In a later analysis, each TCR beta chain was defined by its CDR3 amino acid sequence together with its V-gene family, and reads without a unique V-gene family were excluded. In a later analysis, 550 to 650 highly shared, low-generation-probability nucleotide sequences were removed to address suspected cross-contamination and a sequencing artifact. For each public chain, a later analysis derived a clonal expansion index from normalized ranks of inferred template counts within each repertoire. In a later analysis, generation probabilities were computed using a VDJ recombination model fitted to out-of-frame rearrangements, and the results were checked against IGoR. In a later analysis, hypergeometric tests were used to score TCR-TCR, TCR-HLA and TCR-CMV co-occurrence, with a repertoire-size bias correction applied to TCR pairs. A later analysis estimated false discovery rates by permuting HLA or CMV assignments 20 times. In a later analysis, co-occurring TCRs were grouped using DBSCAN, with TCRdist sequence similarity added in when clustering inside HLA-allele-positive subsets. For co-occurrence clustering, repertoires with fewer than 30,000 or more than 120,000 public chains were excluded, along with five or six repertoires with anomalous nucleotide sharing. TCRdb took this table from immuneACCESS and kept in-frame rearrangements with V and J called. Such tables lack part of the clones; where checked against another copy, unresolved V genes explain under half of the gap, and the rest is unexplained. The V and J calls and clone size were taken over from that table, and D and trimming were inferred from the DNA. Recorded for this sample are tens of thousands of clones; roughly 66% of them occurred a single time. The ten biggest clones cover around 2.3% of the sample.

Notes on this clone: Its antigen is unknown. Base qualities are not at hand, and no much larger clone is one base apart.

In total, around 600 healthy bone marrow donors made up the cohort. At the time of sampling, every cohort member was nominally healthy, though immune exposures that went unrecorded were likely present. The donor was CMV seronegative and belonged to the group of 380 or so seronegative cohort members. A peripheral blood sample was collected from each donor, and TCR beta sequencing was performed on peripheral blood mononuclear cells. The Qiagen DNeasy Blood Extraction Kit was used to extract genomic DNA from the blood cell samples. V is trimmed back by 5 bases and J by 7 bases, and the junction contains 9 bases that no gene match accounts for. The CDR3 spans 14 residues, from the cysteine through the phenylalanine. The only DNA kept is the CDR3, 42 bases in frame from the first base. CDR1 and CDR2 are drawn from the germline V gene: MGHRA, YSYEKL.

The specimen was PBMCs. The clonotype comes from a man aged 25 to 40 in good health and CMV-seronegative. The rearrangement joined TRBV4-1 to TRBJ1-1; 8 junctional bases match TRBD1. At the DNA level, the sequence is TGCGCCAGCAGCACACAGGGGGGGCCACTTGAAGCTTTCTTT. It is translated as CASSTQGGPLEAFF.